The rows below give T cell receptor beta chains drawn from one sample of a study of blood T cells in healthy people across ages. TCRdb reprocessed the 5' RACE reads via MiXCR and lists one record per CDR3 protein. Of more than 700,000 distinct CDR3 sequences in the sample, about 55% were seen once. Sample: blood. These receptors all come from a man at least 80 years old in good health. The CDR3 runs from the conserved cysteine through the conserved F or W. The D gene is left open where the match is weak. The size entry is marked missing in some rows and otherwise reads once, few, many or a size class.

d_call,v_call,j_call,clone_size,cdr3_nt,cdr3_aa
NA,TRBV2,TRBJ2-3,few,TGTGCCAGCAGTGAATTCAGGGGAGAGGGGAGATACGCGTATTTT,CASSEFRGEGRYAYF
TRBD1,TRBV4-1,TRBJ2-3,NA,TGCGCCAGCAGCCAAACAGGGGGGAACAGATACGCGTATTTT,CASSQTGGNRYAYF
NA,TRBV12-3/TRBV12-4,TRBJ2-5,NA,TGTGCCAGCAGATCGGACAGAAACCTGAAGACCCAGTACTTC,CASRSDRNLKTQYF
NA,TRBV2,TRBJ2-7,NA,TGTGCCAGCAGTGGAATGAGGGTACCTTACGAGCAGTACTTC,CASSGMRVPYEQYF
NA,TRBV7-2,TRBJ2-5,NA,TGTGCCAGCAGCTTAGTTGACAGGCGGGAGACCCAGTACTTC,CASSLVDRRETQYF
NA,TRBV25-1,TRBJ1-2,few,TGTGCCAGCAGTGAATATGAAGAGTACTATGGCTACACCTTC,CASSEYEEYYGYTF
TRBD2,TRBV5-1,TRBJ2-3,NA,TGCGCCAGCAGCTTGTGGGGACTAGCGGGATCCGGGACAGATACGCAGTATTTT,CASSLWGLAGSGTDTQYF
NA,TRBV3-1,TRBJ2-7,once,TGTGCCAGCAGCCTCTGGACGAGCTCCTACGAGCAGTACTTC,CASSLWTSSYEQYF
NA,TRBV5-1,TRBJ2-7,few,TGCGCCAGCAGCCGCGGGGAGAGGGTTTACGAGCAGTACTTC,CASSRGERVYEQYF
NA,TRBV6-5,TRBJ2-5,NA,TGTGCCAGCAGTTACTCTTTTCCCGGTGTGGGGGAGCAGTACTTC,CASSYSFPGVGEQYF
NA,TRBV18,TRBJ2-5,NA,TGTGCCAGCTCACAACTGCCGGGTGAGCAGTACTTC,CASSQLPGEQYF
NA,TRBV12-3/TRBV12-4,TRBJ2-1,NA,TGTGCCAGCAGTTTAATCCAGGGGGGTGAGCAGTTCTTC,CASSLIQGGEQFF
NA,TRBV6-1,TRBJ2-2,few,TGTGCCAGCAGTGAAGGCAGGGCGGGCACCGGGGAGCTGTTTTTT,CASSEGRAGTGELFF
NA,TRBV6-1,TRBJ1-5,NA,TGTGCCAGCAGTCTGCAAGGCGCGGAGAGCAATCAGCCCCAGCATTTT,CASSLQGAESNQPQHF
NA,TRBV3-1,TRBJ2-7,NA,TGTGCCAGCAGCCTATTCGTCGGGTCCTACGAGCAGTACTTC,CASSLFVGSYEQYF
TRBD2,TRBV29-1,TRBJ2-7,NA,TGCAGCGTCTCTGGGGGTAGCGGGCCAGAGCAGTACTTC,CSVSGGSGPEQYF
NA,TRBV6-2/TRBV6-3,TRBJ2-1,NA,TGTGCCAGCAGTTACTCGACAGTAGGCCACAATGAGCAGTTCTTC,CASSYSTVGHNEQFF